This TCR beta chain was sequenced for a study of blood T cells in healthy people across ages. Notes on the study in general: Those diversity estimates obtained from one million T cells were thought to be underestimates. Roughly linear declines in TCR beta diversity per million T cells occurred with age.

J lost 7 bases, V lost 7 bases, and 10 bases had no gene match. Germline values: CDR1 DFQATT, CDR2 SNEGSKA (reference sequence). The CDR3 spans 14 residues. This clonotype was recorded many times. What it recognizes is unknown. Together with a sample-barcoded 5' primer, a J-beta primer mix was included in a second PCR lasting roughly 6 to 12 cycles. TCRdb re-analysed the 5' RACE reads in MiXCR, keeping a single row per CDR3 protein. The sample carries more than 800,000 distinct CDR3 sequences, less than 35% recorded once. Every participating donor contributed 8 to 10 milliliters of peripheral blood through a draw. Per individual sample, total RNA of at least 5 micrograms was extracted.

The sequencing sample was made of blood. This receptor was obtained from a woman of 80 years or more in good health. V usage is TRBV20-1 and J usage is TRBJ2-1, with TRBD2 matching 10 bases. In DNA form, the CDR3 reads TGCAGTGGTCGGCGGGTAGCGGGGGGTAATGAGCAGTTCTTC. Amino acids: CSGRRVAGGNEQFF.